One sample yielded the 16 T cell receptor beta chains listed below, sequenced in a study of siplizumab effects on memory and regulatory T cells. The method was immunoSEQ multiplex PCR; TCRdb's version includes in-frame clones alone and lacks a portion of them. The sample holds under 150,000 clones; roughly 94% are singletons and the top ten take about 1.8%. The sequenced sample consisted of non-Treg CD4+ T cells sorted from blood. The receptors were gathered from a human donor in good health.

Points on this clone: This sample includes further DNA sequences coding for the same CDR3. DNA of the CDR3: TGTGCCAGCAGCGAAAGAAACACTGAAGCTTTCTTT. This translates into CASSERNTEAFF. The V and J genes are TRBV6-5 and TRBJ1-1, with D uncertain. This CDR3 is built from 12 residues. Germline CDR1 and CDR2: MNHEY and SVGAGI. V lost 6 bases and J lost 2, with 7 bases in between.

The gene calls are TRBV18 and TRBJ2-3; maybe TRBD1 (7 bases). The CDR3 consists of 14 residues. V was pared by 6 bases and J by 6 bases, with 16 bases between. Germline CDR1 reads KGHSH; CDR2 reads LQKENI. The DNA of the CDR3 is TGTGCCAGCTCTCCGACAGGGACTCCCGATACGCAGTATTTT. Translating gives CASSPTGTPDTQYF.

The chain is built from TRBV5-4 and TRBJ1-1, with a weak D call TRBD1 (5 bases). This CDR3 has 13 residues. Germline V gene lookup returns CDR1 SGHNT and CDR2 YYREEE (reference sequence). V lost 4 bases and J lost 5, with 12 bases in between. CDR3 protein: CASSPGGVTEAFF. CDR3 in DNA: TGTGCCAGCAGCCCGGGGGGGGTAACTGAAGCTTTCTTT.

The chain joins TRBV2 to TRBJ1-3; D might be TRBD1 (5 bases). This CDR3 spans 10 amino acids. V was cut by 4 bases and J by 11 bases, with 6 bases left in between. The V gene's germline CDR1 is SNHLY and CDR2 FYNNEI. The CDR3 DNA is TGTGCCAGCAGTGGGGGCTCCATATATTTT. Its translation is CASSGGSIYF.

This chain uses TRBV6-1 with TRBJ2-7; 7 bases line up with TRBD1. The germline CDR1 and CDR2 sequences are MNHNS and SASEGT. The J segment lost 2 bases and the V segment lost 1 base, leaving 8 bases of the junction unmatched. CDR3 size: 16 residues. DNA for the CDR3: TGTGCCAGCAGTGAAGTGATAGGGGGCTTCCCCTACGAGCAGTACTTC. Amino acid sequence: CASSEVIGGFPYEQYF.

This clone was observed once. The CDR3 DNA sequence: TGTGCCAGCAGCCCCCGGGGGGACAGAAGCACAGATACGCAGTATTTT. Its protein is CASSPRGDRSTDTQYF. This chain joins TRBV9 and TRBJ2-3, with D perhaps assigned TRBD1 or TRBD2 (7 bases each). Trimming cost V 4 bases and J 0 bases, with 15 bases left between them. The CDR3 runs to 16 residues. Germline CDR1 and CDR2: SGDLS and YYNGEE.

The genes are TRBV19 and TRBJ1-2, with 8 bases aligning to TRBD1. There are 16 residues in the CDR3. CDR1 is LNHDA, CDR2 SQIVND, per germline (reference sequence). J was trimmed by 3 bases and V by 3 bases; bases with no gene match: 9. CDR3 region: CASSIEGTGGYYGYTF. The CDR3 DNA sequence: TGTGCCAGTAGTATCGAAGGGACAGGAGGGTACTATGGCTACACCTTC. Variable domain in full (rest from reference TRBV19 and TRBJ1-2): DGGITQSPKYLFRKEGQNVTLSCEQNLNHDAMYWYRQDPGQGLRLIYYSQIVNDFQKGDIAEGYSVSREKKESFPLTVTSAQKNPTAFYLCASSIEGTGGYYGYTFGSGTRLTVV.

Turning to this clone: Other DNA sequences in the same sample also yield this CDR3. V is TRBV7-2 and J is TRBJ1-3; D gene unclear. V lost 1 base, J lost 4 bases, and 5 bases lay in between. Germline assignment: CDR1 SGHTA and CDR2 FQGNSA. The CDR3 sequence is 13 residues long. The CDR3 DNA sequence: TGTGCCAGCAGCTTAGGAGGGGGAAACACCATATATTTT. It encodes CASSLGGGNTIYF.

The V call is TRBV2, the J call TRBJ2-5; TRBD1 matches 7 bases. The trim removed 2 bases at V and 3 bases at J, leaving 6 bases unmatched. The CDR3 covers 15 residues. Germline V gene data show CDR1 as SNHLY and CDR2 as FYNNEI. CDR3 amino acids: CASSETGVLKETQYF. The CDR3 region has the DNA TGTGCCAGCAGTGAAACAGGGGTCCTTAAAGAGACCCAGTACTTC.

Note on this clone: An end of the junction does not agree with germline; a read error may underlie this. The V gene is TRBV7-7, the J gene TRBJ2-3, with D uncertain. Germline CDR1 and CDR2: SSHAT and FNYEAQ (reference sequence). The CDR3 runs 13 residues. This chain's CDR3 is CASSLARADTQYF. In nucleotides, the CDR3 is TGTGCTAGCAGCTTAGCTCGGGCAGATACGCAGTATTTT. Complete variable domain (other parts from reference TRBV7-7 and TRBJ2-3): GAGVSQSPRYKVTKRGQDVTLRCDPISSHATLYWYQQALGQGPEFLTYFNYEAQPDKSGLPSDRFSAERPEGSISTLTIQRTEQRDSAMYRCASSLARADTQYFGPGTRLTVL.

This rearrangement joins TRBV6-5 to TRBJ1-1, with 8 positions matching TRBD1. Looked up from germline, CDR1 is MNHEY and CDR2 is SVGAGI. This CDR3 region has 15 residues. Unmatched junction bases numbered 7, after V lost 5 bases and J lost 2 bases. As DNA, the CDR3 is TGTGCCAGCAGTACCCCAGGGGGCATAAACACTGAAGCTTTCTTT. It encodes CASSTPGGINTEAFF.

In nucleotides, the CDR3 is TGTGCCCAGTCGGGGCAGCTAAACACCGGGGAGCTGTTTTTT. Protein product: CAQSGQLNTGELFF. This chain connects TRBV6-5 to TRBJ2-2; tentatively, D is TRBD1 or TRBD2 (5 bases each). This CDR3 is built from 14 residues. Per the germline V gene, CDR1 is MNHEY and CDR2 is SVGAGI. Trimming stripped 11 bases from V and 2 bases from J, with 15 bases between.

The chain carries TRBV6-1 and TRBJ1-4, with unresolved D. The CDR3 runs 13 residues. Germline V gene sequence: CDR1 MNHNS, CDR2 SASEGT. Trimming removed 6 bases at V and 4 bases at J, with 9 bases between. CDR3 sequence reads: CASRTWGNEKLFF. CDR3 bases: TGTGCCAGCAGGACCTGGGGTAATGAAAAACTGTTTTTT.

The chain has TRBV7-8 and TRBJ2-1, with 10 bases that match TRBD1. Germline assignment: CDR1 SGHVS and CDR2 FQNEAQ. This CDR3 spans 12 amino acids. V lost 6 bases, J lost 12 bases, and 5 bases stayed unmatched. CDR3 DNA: TGTGCCAGCAGAGACAGGGGGCCTGGGCAGTTCTTC. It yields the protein CASRDRGPGQFF. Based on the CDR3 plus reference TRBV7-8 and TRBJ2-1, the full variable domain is GAGVSQSPRYKVAKRGQDVALRCDPISGHVSLFWYQQALGQGPEFLTYFQNEAQLDKSGLPSDRFFAERPEGSVSTLKIQRTQQEDSAVYLCASRDRGPGQFFGPGTRLTVL.

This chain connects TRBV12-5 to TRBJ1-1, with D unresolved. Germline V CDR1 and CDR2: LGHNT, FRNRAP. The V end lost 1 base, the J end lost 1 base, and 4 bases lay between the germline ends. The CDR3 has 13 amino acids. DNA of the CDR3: TGTGCTAGTGGTTTGGACCAGAACACTGAAGCTTTCTTT. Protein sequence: CASGLDQNTEAFF.

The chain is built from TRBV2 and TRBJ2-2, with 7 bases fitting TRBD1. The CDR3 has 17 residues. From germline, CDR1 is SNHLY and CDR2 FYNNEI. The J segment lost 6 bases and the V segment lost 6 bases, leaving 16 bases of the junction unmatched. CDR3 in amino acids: CASRVDRARPRAGELFF. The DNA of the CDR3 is TGTGCCAGCAGGGTCGACAGGGCCCGGCCAAGGGCCGGGGAGCTGTTTTTT. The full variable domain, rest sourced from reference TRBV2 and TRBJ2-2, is EPEVTQTPSHQVTQMGQEVILRCVPISNHLYFYWYRQILGQKVEFLVSFYNNEISEKSEIFDDQFSVERPDGSNFTLKIRSTKLEDSAMYFCASRVDRARPRAGELFFGEGSRLTVL.